The source of this T cell receptor (beta chain) is a study of beta chain features in type 1 diabetes. General study points: Naive, central memory and Treg TCRB repertoires seemed to resemble each other more closely in patients than they did in healthy donors. Although PCR might favor shorter templates, it would do so equally in patients and controls.

Germline CDR1 reads SGHRS; CDR2 reads YFSETQ. J was trimmed by 4 bases and V by 3 bases; bases with no gene match: 0. CDR3 length: 12 residues. Investigators reverse transcribed all isolated RNA, so they sequenced expressed TCRB transcripts. The protocol was immunoSEQ multiplex PCR, while the TCRdb copy is restricted to in-frame clones and leaves out a portion. The profile shows 130,000 to 150,000 clones, 9.2% of them singletons. Concerning this clone itself: Its target is unknown. Other nucleotide sequences in the sample specify the same CDR3.

The rearrangement uses TRBV5-1 and TRBJ2-5, with 7 positions matching TRBD2. This receptor was taken from a man aged 18 to 29 in good health. Sequenced sample: central memory CD4+ T cells from blood. The CDR3 bases are TGCGCCAGCAGCTCGGGGGGAGAGACCCAGTACTTC. Translated, it gives CASSSGGETQYF.